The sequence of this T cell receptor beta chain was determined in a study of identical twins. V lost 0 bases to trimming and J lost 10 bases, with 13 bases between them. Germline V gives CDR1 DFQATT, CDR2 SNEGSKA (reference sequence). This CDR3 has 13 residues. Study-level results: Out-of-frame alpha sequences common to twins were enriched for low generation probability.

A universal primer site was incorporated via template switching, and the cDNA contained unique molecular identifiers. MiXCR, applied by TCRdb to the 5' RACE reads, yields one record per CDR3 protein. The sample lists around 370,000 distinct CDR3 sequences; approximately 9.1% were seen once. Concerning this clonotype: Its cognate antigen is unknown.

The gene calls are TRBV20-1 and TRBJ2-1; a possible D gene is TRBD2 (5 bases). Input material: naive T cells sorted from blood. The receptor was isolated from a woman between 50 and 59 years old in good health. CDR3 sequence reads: CSARDSLAQEQFF. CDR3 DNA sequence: TGCAGTGCTAGAGATTCTTTAGCGCAGGAGCAGTTCTTC.